Listed below are T cell receptor beta chains from one sample, sequenced in a study of cytomegalovirus exposure and HLA in healthy donors. Only in-frame clones appear in the TCRdb table, and some are missing; sequencing was by immunoSEQ multiplex PCR. The data show 100,000 to 150,000 clones, more than 70% seen once. The source material was PBMCs. Receptors originate from a woman in her fifties or sixties in good health and CMV-seropositive. Both conserved end residues are part of each CDR3.

cdr3_aa v_call
CASSLNGGYGYTF TRBV14
CASSRTSGRGETQYF TRBV6-5
CASSRQGEDGAFF TRBV5-1
CATSHTGTGLLEQYF TRBV15
CASSHRDRPYEQYF TRBV7-9
CASSLQGARPISGNTIYF TRBV10-1
CASSSRDRTSYEQYF TRBV7-6
CASSLPRGAVPYEQYF TRBV4-3
CASSPTGGELFF TRBV6-6
CASSRGLATGELFF TRBV5-1
CASSSFTGGLSPLHF TRBV13
CASSSAAGGRYEQYF TRBV11-2
CASSTSSGADTGELFF TRBV11-2
CASSQGNGRGGETQYF TRBV4-3
CASSLEAGANTGELFF TRBV5-1
CASSQASGALYNEQFF TRBV4-1
CAIPTGATTPTNEKLFF TRBV7-9
CASSLGETPQPQHF TRBV7-9
CASSDGGTGGSNYGYTF TRBV6-1
CASSLESGEVRYTQYF TRBV5-1
CASSSRGPFQKANEKLFF TRBV6-4
CAWSVGGSSTDTQYF TRBV30
CARSTGLATQETQYF TRBV5-3
CATSSGGGGETQYF TRBV15
CASSPGQLNQPQHF TRBV18
CASSPELAGAHEQYF TRBV11-1
CATSRDSSSGRGETQYF TRBV15
CASSYDREYGYTF TRBV11-3
CASSLGPYTDTQYF TRBV7-2
CASSFWGGHGYTF TRBV7-2
CASIHRDTLSYEQYF TRBV2
CASSLQGSGNTIYF TRBV7-2
CASSRGLAGHSYNEQFF TRBV11-2
CASRTGRPSTDTQYF TRBV5-8
CASSRTSGSSYEQYF TRBV5-1
CASRGGTGGGYGYTF TRBV6-1
CASSLTGRAFF TRBV5-6
CASSLLSGETQYF TRBV5-6
CASSFLGRETQYF TRBV5-6
CASSLGQGFRTGYTF TRBV27
CASSIDPGTENNEQFF TRBV19
CASAPGAMNTEAFF TRBV5-1
CASSPRLAGEETQYF TRBV7-7
CASSLGAGGPVGEQFF TRBV7-9
CASSLWVAGGGGELFF TRBV7-2
CASRAQGARNTGELFF TRBV2
CASSDPVPASGSYNEQFF TRBV2
CATSRGTGSYNEQFF TRBV15